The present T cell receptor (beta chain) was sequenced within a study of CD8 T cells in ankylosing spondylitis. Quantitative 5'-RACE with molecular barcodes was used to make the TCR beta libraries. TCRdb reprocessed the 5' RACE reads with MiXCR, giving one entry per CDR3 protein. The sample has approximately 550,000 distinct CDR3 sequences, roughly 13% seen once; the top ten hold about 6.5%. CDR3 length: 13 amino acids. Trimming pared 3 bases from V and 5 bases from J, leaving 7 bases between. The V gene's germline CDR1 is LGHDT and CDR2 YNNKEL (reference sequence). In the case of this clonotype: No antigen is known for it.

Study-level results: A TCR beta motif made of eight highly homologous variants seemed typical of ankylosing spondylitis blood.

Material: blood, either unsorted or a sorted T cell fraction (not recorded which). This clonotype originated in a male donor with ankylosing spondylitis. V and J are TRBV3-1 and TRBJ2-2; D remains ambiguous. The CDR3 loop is CASSQEGTGELFF. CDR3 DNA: TGTGCCAGCAGCCAGGAAGGAACCGGGGAGCTGTTTTTT.